This T cell receptor beta chain derives from a study of long-term antiretroviral therapy in people with HIV. General observations from the study: Blood dating 2004 to 2017 may reflect older ART regimens. When set beside controls, HIV repertoires had CDR3 length ranges that were narrower. Clonal expansions arising prior to ART prevailed in the repertoire at every time point.

In regard to this clone: Its antigen is unidentified.

Germline CDR1 is SGHRS and CDR2 is YFSETQ. V lost 4 bases, J lost 8 bases, and 6 bases stayed unmatched. The CDR3 extends over 15 amino acids. The authors ran the immunoSEQ assay, v3.0, at survey level. Data came from immunoSEQ multiplex PCR; TCRdb stores just in-frame clones and leaves some out. Of tens of thousands of clones in the sample, roughly four fifths were seen once. Every sample had about 0.95-10 million cryopreserved PBMC in it before DNA extraction. The TCR was taken from a man younger than 30 with HIV. The sequencing used unsorted PBMCs, collected 0.3 years after starting antiretroviral therapy. This rearrangement joins TRBV5-1 to TRBJ2-2, with 12 bases fitting TRBD1. CDR3 region: CASSPGQGAMGELFF. The CDR3 bases are TGCGCCAGCAGCCCGGGACAGGGGGCTATGGGGGAGCTGTTTTTT.